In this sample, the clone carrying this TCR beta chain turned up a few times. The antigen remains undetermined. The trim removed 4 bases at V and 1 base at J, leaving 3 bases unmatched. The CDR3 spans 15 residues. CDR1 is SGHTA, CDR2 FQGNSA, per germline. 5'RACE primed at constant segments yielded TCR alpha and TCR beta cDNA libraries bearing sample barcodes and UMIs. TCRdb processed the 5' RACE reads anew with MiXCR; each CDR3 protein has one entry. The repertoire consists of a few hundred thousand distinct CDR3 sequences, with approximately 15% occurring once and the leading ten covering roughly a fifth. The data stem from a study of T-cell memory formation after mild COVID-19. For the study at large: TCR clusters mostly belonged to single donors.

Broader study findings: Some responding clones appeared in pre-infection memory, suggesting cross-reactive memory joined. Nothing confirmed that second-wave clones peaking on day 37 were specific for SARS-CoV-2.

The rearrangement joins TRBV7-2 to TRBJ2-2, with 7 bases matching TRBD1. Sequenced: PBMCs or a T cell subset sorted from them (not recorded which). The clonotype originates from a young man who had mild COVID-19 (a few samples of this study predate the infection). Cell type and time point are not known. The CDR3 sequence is CASSWGTENTGELFF. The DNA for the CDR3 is TGTGCCAGCAGCTGGGGGACAGAGAACACCGGGGAGCTGTTTTTT.